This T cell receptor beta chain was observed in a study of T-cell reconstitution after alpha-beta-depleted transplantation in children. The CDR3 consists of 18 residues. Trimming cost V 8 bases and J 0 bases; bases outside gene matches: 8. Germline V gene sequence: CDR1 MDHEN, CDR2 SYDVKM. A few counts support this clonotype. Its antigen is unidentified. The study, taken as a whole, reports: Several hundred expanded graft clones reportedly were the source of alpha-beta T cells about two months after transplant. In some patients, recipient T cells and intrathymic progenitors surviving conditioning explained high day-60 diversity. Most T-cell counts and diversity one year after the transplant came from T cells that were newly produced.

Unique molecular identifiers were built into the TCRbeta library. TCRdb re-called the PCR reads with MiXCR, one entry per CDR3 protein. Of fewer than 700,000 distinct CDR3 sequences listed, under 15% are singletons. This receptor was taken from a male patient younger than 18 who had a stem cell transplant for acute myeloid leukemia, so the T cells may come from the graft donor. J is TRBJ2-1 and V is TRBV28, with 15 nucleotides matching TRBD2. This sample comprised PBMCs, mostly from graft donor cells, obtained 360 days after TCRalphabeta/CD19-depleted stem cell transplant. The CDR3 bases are TGTGCCAGCCCTCGGACTAGCGGGAGGGAGAGCTCCTACAATGAGCAGTTCTTC. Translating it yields CASPRTSGRESSYNEQFF.